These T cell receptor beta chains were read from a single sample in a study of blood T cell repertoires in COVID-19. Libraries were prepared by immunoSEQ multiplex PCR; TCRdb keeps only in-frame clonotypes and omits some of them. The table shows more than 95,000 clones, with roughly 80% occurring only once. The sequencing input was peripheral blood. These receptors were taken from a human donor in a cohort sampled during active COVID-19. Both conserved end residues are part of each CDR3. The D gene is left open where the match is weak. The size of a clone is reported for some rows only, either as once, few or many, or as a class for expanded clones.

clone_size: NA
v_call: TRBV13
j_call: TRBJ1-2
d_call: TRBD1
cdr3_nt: TGTGCCAGCAGCTCAAATCGCGACAGGGCTTTGGGTGGCTACACCTTC
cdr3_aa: CASSSNRDRALGGYTF

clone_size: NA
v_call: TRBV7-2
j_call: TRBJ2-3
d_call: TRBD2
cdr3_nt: TGTGCCAGCAGCTTTGGGGGACTAGCGGGGTCCACAGATACGCAGTATTTT
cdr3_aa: CASSFGGLAGSTDTQYF

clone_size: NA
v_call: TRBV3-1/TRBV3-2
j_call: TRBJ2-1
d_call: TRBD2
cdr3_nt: TGTGCCAGCAGCCACGGGGGGGCTCGTAATGAGCAGTTCTTC
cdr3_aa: CASSHGGARNEQFF

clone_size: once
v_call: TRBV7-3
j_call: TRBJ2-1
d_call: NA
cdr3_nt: TGTGCCAGCAGCTACAGTTGGGGCACCTACAATGAGCAGTTCTTC
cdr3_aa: CASSYSWGTYNEQFF

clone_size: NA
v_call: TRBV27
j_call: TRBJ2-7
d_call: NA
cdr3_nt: TGTGCCAGCCGTACCGAGGGTAACTCCTACGAGCAGTACTTC
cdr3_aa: CASRTEGNSYEQYF

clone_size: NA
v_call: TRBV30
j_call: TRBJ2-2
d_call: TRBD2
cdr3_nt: TGTGCCGGGAAGAGAGCGGGGGTGACCGGGGAGCTGTTTTTT
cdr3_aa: CAGKRAGVTGELFF

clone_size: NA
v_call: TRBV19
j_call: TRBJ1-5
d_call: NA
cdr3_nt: TGTGCCAGTAGTATATCGGTGCGGGGGGCAAGCAATCAGCCCCAGCATTTT
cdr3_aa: CASSISVRGASNQPQHF

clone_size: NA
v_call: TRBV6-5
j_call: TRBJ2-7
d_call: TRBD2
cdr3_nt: TGTGCCAGCATGACCACTAGCGGGGGGTCCTACGAGCAGTACTTC
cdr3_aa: CASMTTSGGSYEQYF

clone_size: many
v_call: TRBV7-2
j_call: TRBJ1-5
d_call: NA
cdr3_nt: TGTGCCAGCAGCCGGGGGCGGGGGCCGGGTCAGCCCCAGCATTTT
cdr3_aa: CASSRGRGPGQPQHF

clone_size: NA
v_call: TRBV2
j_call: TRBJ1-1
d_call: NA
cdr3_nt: TGTGCCAGCAGTGTTAGGGGGAACACTGAAGCTTTCTTT
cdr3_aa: CASSVRGNTEAFF

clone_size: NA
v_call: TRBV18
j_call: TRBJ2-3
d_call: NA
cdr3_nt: TGTGCCAGCTCACCACGGTCAGGGGCCACGATCACAGATACGCAGTATTTT
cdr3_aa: CASSPRSGATITDTQYF

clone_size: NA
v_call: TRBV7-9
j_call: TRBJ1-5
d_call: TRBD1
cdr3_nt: TGTGCCAGCAGCTTCACATCCGGGACAGGGCTGGTCGGCAATCAGCCCCAGCATTTT
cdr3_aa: CASSFTSGTGLVGNQPQHF

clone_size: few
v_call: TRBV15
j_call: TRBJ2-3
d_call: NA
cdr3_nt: TGTGCCACCAGCAGAGATAGGCGAGGGCACCGCACAGATACGCAGTATTTT
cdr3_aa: CATSRDRRGHRTDTQYF

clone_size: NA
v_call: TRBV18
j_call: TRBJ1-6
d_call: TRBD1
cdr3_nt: TGTGCCAGCTCGCTACGGGACAGGGATTCACCCCTCCACTTT
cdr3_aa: CASSLRDRDSPLHF

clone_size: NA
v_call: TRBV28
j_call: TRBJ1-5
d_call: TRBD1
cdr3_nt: TGTGCCAGCAGCGTTACAGGGGGCATTCGTCCCCAGCATTTT
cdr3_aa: CASSVTGGIRPQHF

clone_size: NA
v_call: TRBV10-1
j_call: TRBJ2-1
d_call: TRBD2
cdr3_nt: TGCGCCAGCAGTGAGTCTCTAGCGGGGGTCCCCCTCTTC
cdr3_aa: CASSESLAGVPLF

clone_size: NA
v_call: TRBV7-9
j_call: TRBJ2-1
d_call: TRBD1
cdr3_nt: TGTGCCAGCAGCCCCCGGACAGGGTCCCCCTACAATGAGCAGTTCTTC
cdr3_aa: CASSPRTGSPYNEQFF

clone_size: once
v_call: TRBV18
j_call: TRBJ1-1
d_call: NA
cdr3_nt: TGTGCCAGCTCACCACCCCGGCGAGGGAACACTGAAGCTTTCTTT
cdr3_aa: CASSPPRRGNTEAFF

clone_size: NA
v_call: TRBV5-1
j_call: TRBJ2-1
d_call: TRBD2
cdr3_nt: TGCGCCAGCAGCCCTCGGGCGGGGGGCGGAAATGAGCAGTTCTTC
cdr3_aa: CASSPRAGGGNEQFF

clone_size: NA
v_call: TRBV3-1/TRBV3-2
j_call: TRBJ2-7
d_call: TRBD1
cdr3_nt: TGTGCCAGCAGCCGGCAGGACAGGACCTCCTACGAGCAGTACTTC
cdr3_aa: CASSRQDRTSYEQYF

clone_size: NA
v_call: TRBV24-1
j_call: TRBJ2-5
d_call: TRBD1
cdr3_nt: TGTGCCACCAGTGATCCGGGACAGCCCGTCCAGTACTTC
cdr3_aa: CATSDPGQPVQYF

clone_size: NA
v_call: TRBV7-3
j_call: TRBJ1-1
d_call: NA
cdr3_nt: TGTGCCAGCAGCTTAAGGGGGCAGAACACTGAAGCTTTCTTT
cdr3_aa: CASSLRGQNTEAFF

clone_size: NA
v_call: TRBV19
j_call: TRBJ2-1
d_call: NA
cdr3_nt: TGTGCCAGTAGTATAGATAGGGAGCACAATGAGCAGTTCTTC
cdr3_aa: CASSIDREHNEQFF

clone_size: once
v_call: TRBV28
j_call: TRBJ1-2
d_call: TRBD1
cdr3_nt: TGTGCCAGCAGCACAGGGGACCGTGGCTACACCTTC
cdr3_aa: CASSTGDRGYTF

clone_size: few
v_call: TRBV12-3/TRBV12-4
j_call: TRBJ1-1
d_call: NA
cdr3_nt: TGTGCCAGCAGTCCTGGACACCCCACTGAAGCTTTCTTT
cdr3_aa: CASSPGHPTEAFF

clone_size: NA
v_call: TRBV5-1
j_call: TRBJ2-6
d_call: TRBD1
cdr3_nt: TGCGCCAGCAGTCGCACGGGACAGGGGAACTCTGGGGCCAACGTCCTGACTTTC
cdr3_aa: CASSRTGQGNSGANVLTF

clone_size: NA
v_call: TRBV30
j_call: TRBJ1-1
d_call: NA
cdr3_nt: TGTGCCTGGAGTCTTCCCCCCCCGCGGGACGTGAACACTGAAGCTTTCTTT
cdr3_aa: CAWSLPPPRDVNTEAFF

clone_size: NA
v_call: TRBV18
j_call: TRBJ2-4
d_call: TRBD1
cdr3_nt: TGTGCCAGCTCACCTTTACAGGGGGCGAACATTCAGTACTTC
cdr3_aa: CASSPLQGANIQYF

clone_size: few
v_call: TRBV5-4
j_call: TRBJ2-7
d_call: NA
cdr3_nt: TGTGCCAGCAGCTTGAAGGACTCCCAGTACTTC
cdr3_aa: CASSLKDSQYF

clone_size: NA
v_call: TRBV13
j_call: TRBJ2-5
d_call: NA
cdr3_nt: TGTGCCAGCAGCCTCGGTCCGGAGACCCAGTACTTC
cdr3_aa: CASSLGPETQYF

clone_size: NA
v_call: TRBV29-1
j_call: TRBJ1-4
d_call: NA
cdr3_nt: TGCAGCGTGGCAGTTTCAACTAATGAAAAACTGTTTTTT
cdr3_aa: CSVAVSTNEKLFF

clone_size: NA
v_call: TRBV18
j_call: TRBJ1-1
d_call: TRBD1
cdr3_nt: TGTGCCAGCTCTAATTCGGGACAGGGGAACACTGAAGCTTTCTTT
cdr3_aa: CASSNSGQGNTEAFF

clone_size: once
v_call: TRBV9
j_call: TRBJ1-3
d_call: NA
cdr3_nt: TGTGCCAGCAGCTCCGGGAACCAGCTCTCTGGAAACACCATATATTTT
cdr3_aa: CASSSGNQLSGNTIYF

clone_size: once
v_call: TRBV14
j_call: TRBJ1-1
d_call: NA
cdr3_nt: TGTGCCAGCAGCCCTCAGATGAACACTGAAGCTTTCTTT
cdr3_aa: CASSPQMNTEAFF

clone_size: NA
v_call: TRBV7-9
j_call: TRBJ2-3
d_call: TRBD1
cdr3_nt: TGTGCCAGCAGCCTGGACAGGGTGACAGATACGCAGTATTTT
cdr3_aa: CASSLDRVTDTQYF

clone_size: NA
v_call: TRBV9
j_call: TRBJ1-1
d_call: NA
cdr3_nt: TGTGCCAGCAGCCCTTCCCCCCGGAGCACTGAAGCTTTCTTT
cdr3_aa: CASSPSPRSTEAFF

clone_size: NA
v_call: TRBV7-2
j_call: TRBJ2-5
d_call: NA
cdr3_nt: TGTGCCAGGCCAGGTGGGGGGGGGCCGTCGAGGACCCAGTACTTC
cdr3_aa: CARPGGGGPSRTQYF

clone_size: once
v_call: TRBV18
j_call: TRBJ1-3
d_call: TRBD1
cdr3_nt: TGTGCCAGCTCACCGTCGGGACAGATAACTGGAAACACCATATATTTT
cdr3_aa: CASSPSGQITGNTIYF

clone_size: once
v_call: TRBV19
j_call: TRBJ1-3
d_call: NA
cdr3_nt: TGTGCCAGTAGTATAGGGTCAGAACACTCTGGAAACACCATATATTTT
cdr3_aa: CASSIGSEHSGNTIYF

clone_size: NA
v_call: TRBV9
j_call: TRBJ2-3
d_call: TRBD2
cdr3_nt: TGTGCCAGCAGCGCTAGCGGGGGCTCCTTGTATACGCAGTATTTT
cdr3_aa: CASSASGGSLYTQYF

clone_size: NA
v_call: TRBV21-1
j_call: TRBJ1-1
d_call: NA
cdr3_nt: TGTGCCAGCAGCAAAGGGCGGACAGGGGGCGCGGGTGGGCTTGTGAACACTGAAGCTTTCTTT
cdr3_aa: CASSKGRTGGAGGLVNTEAFF

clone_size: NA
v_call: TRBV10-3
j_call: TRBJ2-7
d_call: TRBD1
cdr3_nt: TGTGCCATCAGTGGGTCCGGGACAGGCTACGAGCAGTACTTC
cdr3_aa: CAISGSGTGYEQYF

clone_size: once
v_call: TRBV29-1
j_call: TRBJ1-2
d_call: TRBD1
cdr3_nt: TGCAGCGTTGAATTGGACAGGGGCGATGGCTACACCTTC
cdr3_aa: CSVELDRGDGYTF

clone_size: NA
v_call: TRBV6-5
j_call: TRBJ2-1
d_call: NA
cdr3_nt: TGTGCCAGCAGTTACCGCCAGGGGGGTGAGCAGTTCTTC
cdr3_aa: CASSYRQGGEQFF

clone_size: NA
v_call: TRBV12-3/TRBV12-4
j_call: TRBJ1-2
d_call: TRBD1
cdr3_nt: TGTGCCAGCACCAGGGACAGGGGAAGCGGCTACACCTTC
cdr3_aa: CASTRDRGSGYTF

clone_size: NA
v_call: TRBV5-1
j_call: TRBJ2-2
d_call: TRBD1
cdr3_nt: TGCGCCAGCAGCTTAGAGGGGGCGGCCGGGGAGCTGTTTTTT
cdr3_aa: CASSLEGAAGELFF

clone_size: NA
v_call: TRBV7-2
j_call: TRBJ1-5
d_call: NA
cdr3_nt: TGTGCCAGCAGCTTAAAGGCAGGGGGCAATCAGCCCCAGCATTTT
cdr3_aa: CASSLKAGGNQPQHF

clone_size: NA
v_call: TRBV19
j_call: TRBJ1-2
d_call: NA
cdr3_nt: TGTGCCAGTACTTCAGGTGGTGTGGGGCGGACGTCCTATGGCTACACCTTC
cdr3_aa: CASTSGGVGRTSYGYTF

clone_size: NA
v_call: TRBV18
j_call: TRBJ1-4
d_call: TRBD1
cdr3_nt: TGTGCCAGCTCACCAGCGACAGGGGGCGCGAGTGAAAAACTGTTTTTT
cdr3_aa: CASSPATGGASEKLFF

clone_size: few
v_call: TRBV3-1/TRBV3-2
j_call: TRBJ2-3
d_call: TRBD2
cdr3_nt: TGTGCCAGCAGCCGCCTACTAGCGGGGGGGGATACGCAGTATTTT
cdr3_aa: CASSRLLAGGDTQYF

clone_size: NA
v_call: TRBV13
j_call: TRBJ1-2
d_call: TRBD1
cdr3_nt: TGTGCCAGCAGCTTAGCCGGGACAGGGGCGGCCGGGGGCTACACCTTC
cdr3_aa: CASSLAGTGAAGGYTF

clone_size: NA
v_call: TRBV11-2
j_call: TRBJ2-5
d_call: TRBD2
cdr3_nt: TGTGCCAGCAGCTTAGTGCGGGGGGCTAGGGAGACCCAGTACTTC
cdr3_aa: CASSLVRGARETQYF

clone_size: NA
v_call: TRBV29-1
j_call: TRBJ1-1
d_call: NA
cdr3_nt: TGCAGCGTTGGGAGAGGGAAAGGGGAAGCTTTCTTT
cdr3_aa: CSVGRGKGEAFF

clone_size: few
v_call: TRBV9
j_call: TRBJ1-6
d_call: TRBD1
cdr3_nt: TGTGCCAGCAGCCCCCCCGGGACAGGGACTTCACCCCTCCACTTT
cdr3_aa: CASSPPGTGTSPLHF